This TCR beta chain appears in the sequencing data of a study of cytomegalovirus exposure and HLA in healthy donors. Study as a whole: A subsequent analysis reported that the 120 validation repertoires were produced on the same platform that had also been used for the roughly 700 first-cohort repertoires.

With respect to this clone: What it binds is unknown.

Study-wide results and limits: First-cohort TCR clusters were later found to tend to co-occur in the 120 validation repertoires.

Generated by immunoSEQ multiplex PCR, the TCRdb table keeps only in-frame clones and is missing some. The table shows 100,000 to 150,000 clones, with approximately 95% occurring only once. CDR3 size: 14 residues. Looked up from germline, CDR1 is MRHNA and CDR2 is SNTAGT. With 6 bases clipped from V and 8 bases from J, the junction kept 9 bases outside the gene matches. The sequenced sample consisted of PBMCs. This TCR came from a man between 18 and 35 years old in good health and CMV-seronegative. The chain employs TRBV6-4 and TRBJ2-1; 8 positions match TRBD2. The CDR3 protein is CASSPSGRIDEQFF. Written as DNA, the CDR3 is TGTGCCAGCAGCCCCAGCGGGAGAATCGATGAGCAGTTCTTC.